This TCR beta chain appears in the sequencing data of a study of T cells in Graves' hyperthyroidism and ophthalmopathy. Study-wide background: Peripheral blood specimens were obtained at initial diagnosis, prior to any treatment.

This CDR3 contains 16 residues. The germline CDR1 and CDR2 sequences are MNHEY and SMNVEV (reference sequence). J lost 2 bases, V lost 5 bases, and 11 bases had no gene match. The study's findings and limits: It was a median about seven months before onset that the model predicted ophthalmopathy.

This clonotype was detected ten times or more. The antigen is undetermined. Amplification of TCR beta CDR3 regions was performed using RNA transcripts as template. Using the HTBI primer set, a first-round RT-PCR was run on the TCR CDR3. TCRdb called the multiplex PCR reads again in MiXCR, with one record for every CDR3 protein. The sample carries more than 300,000 distinct CDR3 sequences, about 18% recorded once. This clonotype originated in a woman in her 30s with Graves' hyperthyroidism that later progressed to Graves' ophthalmopathy. The chain couples TRBV27 to TRBJ2-7, with 8 positions matching TRBD2. Sequenced input: blood. CDR3 sequence reads: CASSPIGGTRAYEQYF. CDR3 in DNA: TGTGCCAGCAGTCCCATCGGCGGGACTAGGGCCTACGAGCAGTACTTC.